Listed below are T cell receptor beta chains from one sample, sequenced in a study of metastatic and nonmetastatic thyroid tumors. TCRdb re-analyzed the PCR reads using MiXCR. The sample includes some 8,500 clones, 35% of them seen just once. The sample consisted of tumor tissue. These TCRs come from a female donor with papillary thyroid cancer or a benign thyroid nodule (not recorded which). Some clones in this sample may be carry-over from other donors' samples. Each CDR3 is given with its conserved first and last residue. The order of the fields is clone size, J gene, D gene, V gene, CDR3 protein, CDR3 DNA. A D gene is named only where the DNA matches it firmly. Part of the rows lack a size; the others show once, few, many or a class for expanded clones.

NA TRBJ2-6 NA TRBV6-2/TRBV6-3 CASSSFFRGGPGANVLTF TGTGCCAGCAGTTCATTTTTCAGGGGAGGTCCTGGGGCCAACGTCCTGACTTTC
medium-sized TRBJ2-7 NA TRBV28 CASGIHSYEQYF TGTGCCAGCGGGATCCACTCCTACGAGCAGTACTTC
NA TRBJ2-3 NA TRBV20-1 CSATRTQRTDFFDTQYF TGCAGTGCCACCCGAACCCAGCGGACAGACTTTTTTGATACGCAGTATTTT
NA TRBJ2-7 TRBD2 TRBV6-5 CASSYGSGDISEQYF TGTGCCAGCAGTTACGGTAGCGGGGATATAAGCGAGCAGTACTTC
NA TRBJ1-2 TRBD1 TRBV20-1 CSAGQGANYGYTF TGCAGTGCCGGACAGGGAGCTAACTATGGCTACACCTTC
medium-sized TRBJ1-2 NA TRBV20-1 CSAATQGFLNYGYTF TGCAGTGCCGCAACACAGGGATTCCTCAACTATGGCTACACCTTC
NA TRBJ2-1 NA TRBV7-9 CASSSLNNEQFF TGTGCCAGCAGCTCTTTGAACAATGAGCAGTTCTTC
few TRBJ2-1 NA TRBV27 CASRGGGLNEQFF TGTGCCAGCAGAGGGGGAGGGCTCAATGAGCAGTTCTTC
NA TRBJ2-7 NA TRBV7-2 CASSLNSYEQYF TGTGCCAGCAGCTTAAATTCCTACGAGCAGTACTTC
NA TRBJ2-3 TRBD2 TRBV11-2 CASSSLAGGPGDTQYF TGTGCCAGCAGCTCACTAGCGGGAGGCCCTGGGGATACGCAGTATTTT
NA TRBJ1-2 NA TRBV20-1 CSASRGPYGYTF TGCAGTGCTAGTCGGGGCCCCTATGGCTACACCTTC
medium-sized TRBJ2-5 NA TRBV20-1 CSASGTQNQETQYF TGCAGTGCTAGTGGGACCCAGAACCAAGAGACCCAGTACTTC
many TRBJ2-3 NA TRBV4-2 CASSLQGLGSTDTQYF TGTGCCAGCTCGCTGCAGGGGCTGGGGAGCACAGATACGCAGTATTTT
medium-sized TRBJ1-3 NA TRBV12-3/TRBV12-4 CASRSVDSSTGNTIYF TGTGCCAGCAGGTCGGTGGACAGTAGTACAGGAAACACCATATATTTT
few TRBJ2-7 TRBD2 TRBV10-2 CASSPPLAGASSYEQYF TGCGCCAGCAGTCCACCGCTAGCGGGGGCGAGCTCCTACGAGCAGTACTTC
NA TRBJ2-1 TRBD2 TRBV11-2 CASRQTGLAIDEQFF TGTGCCAGCAGACAAACGGGACTAGCAATTGATGAGCAGTTCTTC
NA TRBJ2-7 TRBD1 TRBV20-1 CSARDPDRGLFEQYF TGCAGTGCTAGAGATCCGGACAGGGGGCTGTTCGAGCAGTACTTC
NA TRBJ2-6 NA TRBV19 CASSSNEGSGANVLTF TGTGCCAGTAGTTCCAATGAGGGGTCCGGGGCCAACGTCCTGACTTTC
NA TRBJ2-1 NA TRBV11-2 CASSLGGTSNEQFF TGTGCCAGCAGCTTAGGGGGGACCTCCAATGAGCAGTTCTTC
NA TRBJ1-1 NA TRBV5-1 CASSLNVVNTEAFF TGCGCCAGCAGCTTGAATGTTGTGAACACTGAAGCTTTCTTT
few TRBJ1-6 TRBD1 TRBV6-1 CASSLDRANSPLHF TGTGCCAGCAGCTTGGACAGGGCCAATTCACCCCTCCACTTT
medium-sized TRBJ2-3 NA TRBV27 CASSLLQWDTQYF TGTGCCAGCAGTTTACTCCAGTGGGATACGCAGTATTTT
few TRBJ1-1 NA TRBV2 CASSEHLGYTEAFF TGTGCCAGCAGTGAGCACTTAGGATACACTGAAGCTTTCTTT
medium-sized TRBJ2-3 NA TRBV25-1 CASTKQDPWKGTDTQYF TGTGCCAGCACAAAGCAAGACCCCTGGAAGGGCACAGATACGCAGTATTTT
few TRBJ2-2 TRBD1 TRBV12-3/TRBV12-4 CASSTGQGGLIGEPFF TGTGCCAGCAGTACCGGACAGGGTGGTCTTATCGGGGAGCCGTTTTTT
NA TRBJ2-6 NA TRBV3-1 CASSLRPQLANVLTF TGTGCCAGCAGCCTGCGGCCCCAGTTGGCCAACGTCCTGACTTTC
NA TRBJ2-7 NA TRBV5-5 CASSESRPYEQYF TGTGCCAGCAGCGAGAGCAGACCCTACGAGCAGTACTTC
medium-sized TRBJ2-2 NA TRBV7-9 CASSLLSTGELFF TGTGCCAGCAGCTTATTGTCCACCGGGGAGCTGTTTTTT
medium-sized TRBJ2-7 NA TRBV7-9 CASSLEGGYYEQYF TGTGCCAGCAGCTTAGAAGGCGGGTACTACGAGCAGTACTTC
NA TRBJ2-1 TRBD2 TRBV5-1 CASSLLAGRLVF TGCGCCAGCAGCTTACTAGCGGGGCGCCTGGTCTTC
NA TRBJ2-4 NA TRBV28 CASRSGQQNIQYF TGTGCCAGCAGGTCGGGACAACAAAACATTCAGTACTTC
medium-sized TRBJ1-2 NA TRBV6-2/TRBV6-3 CASSLAGGYTF TGTGCCAGCAGTCTAGCGGGAGGCTACACCTTC
few TRBJ1-2 NA TRBV28 CASSTGSSNYGYTF TGTGCCAGCAGTACAGGGAGTTCTAACTATGGCTACACCTTC
NA TRBJ1-1 TRBD1 TRBV18 CASSPRTGNTEAFF TGTGCCAGCTCACCACGGACAGGGAACACTGAAGCTTTCTTT
medium-sized TRBJ1-2 NA TRBV11-2 CASSDPGSNYGYTF TGTGCCAGCAGCGACCCGGGATCTAACTATGGCTACACCTTC
NA TRBJ2-1 NA TRBV20-1 CSARAGRRNEQFF TGCAGTGCTAGAGCGGGGAGACGCAATGAGCAGTTCTTC
NA TRBJ2-5 NA TRBV30 CAWRPYQETQYF TGTGCCTGGAGGCCGTATCAAGAGACCCAGTACTTC
NA TRBJ2-1 TRBD2 TRBV20-1 CSARSPSGREGLEQFF TGCAGTGCTAGATCCCCTAGCGGGAGGGAAGGATTGGAGCAGTTCTTC
many TRBJ2-1 TRBD2 TRBV10-3 CAISVGLAGGGNEQFF TGTGCCATCAGTGTCGGACTAGCGGGGGGGGGAAATGAGCAGTTCTTC
NA TRBJ2-7 TRBD2 TRBV5-1 CASSLDGRANEQYF TGCGCCAGCAGCTTAGACGGGAGGGCCAACGAGCAGTACTTC
many TRBJ1-1 NA TRBV7-2 CASSLRALSTEAFF TGTGCCAGCAGCTTACGGGCCTTAAGTACTGAAGCTTTCTTT